Each of the 12 T cell receptor beta chains below was sequenced from the same sample in a study of beta chain features in type 1 diabetes. Of the isolated RNA, all was reverse transcribed, and so the sequenced material was expressed TCRB transcripts. Measured with immunoSEQ multiplex PCR; TCRdb has only the in-frame clones, and not every one. The sample carries hundreds of thousands of clones, roughly 13% recorded once. Study-level points and caveats: Type 1 diabetes patients had moderately but significantly shorter TCRB CDR3s in all four CD4+ subsets.

Their antigen targets remain unknown. Sequenced sample: naive CD4+ T cells from blood. Every receptor here comes from a man aged 18 to 35 with type 1 diabetes.

The rearrangement joins TRBV9 to TRBJ1-1; the D is unclear. This CDR3 comprises 14 residues. V lost 4 bases to trimming and J lost 0 bases, with 10 bases between them. In germline, CDR1 is SGDLS, CDR2 YYNGEE. The CDR3 DNA is TGTGCCAGCAGCCCGGATAGTATGAACACTGAAGCTTTCTTT. Residues: CASSPDSMNTEAFF.

This chain uses TRBV30 with TRBJ2-5, with 10 bases that match TRBD2. V lost 3 bases, J lost 9 bases, and 10 bases stayed unmatched. The CDR3 is 14 amino acids. The germline V gene encodes CDR1 GTSNPN and CDR2 SVGIG (reference sequence). CDR3 nucleotides: TGTGCCTGGAGGAAGGGACTAGCGCCGAATTCCCAGTACTTC. Encoded protein: CAWRKGLAPNSQYF.

This clone was recorded a few times. This chain links TRBV23-1 with TRBJ2-7; D may be TRBD2 (6 bases). TRBV23-1 is labeled an ORF, and its function is uncertain. This CDR3 comprises 15 residues. The V end lost 2 bases, the J end lost 0 bases, and 11 bases lay between the germline ends. The CDR3 sequence is CASSQGTGVSYEQYF. CDR3 coding DNA: TGCGCCAGCAGTCAAGGGACGGGAGTCTCCTACGAGCAGTACTTC.

V usage is TRBV28 and J usage is TRBJ2-1, with TRBD2 identical over 8 bases. Germline CDR1 reads MDHEN; CDR2 reads SYDVKM. After removal of 4 bases from V and 12 bases from J, the junction contained 5 bases not matched to a gene. The CDR3 contains 12 residues. The CDR3 DNA follows: TGTGCCAGCAGTTCCCCTGGACTAGCGCAGTTCTTC. Its protein is CASSSPGLAQFF.

This clone came up a few times. The J gene is TRBJ2-7, the V gene TRBV5-4; TRBD2 might be the D (5 bases). The germline V gene encodes CDR1 SGHNT and CDR2 YYREEE (reference sequence). The CDR3 runs to 15 residues. V was shortened by 4 bases and J by 0 bases, with 14 bases between the two germline ends. The CDR3 DNA is TGTGCCAGCAGCCCCCCAGCGGAGAGCTCCTACGAGCAGTACTTC. Translating gives CASSPPAESSYEQYF.

The genes are TRBV5-1 and TRBJ2-6; no clear D gene. This CDR3 has 15 amino acids. The germline V gene has CDR1 SGHRS and CDR2 YFSETQ. V was cut by 5 bases and J by 0 bases, with 9 bases left in between. The DNA of the CDR3 is TGCGCCAGCAGGGGTGGGGACTCTGGGGCCAACGTCCTGACTTTC. Translated: CASRGGDSGANVLTF.

This sequence joins TRBV11-2 and TRBJ2-5, with 13 bases that match TRBD2. V dropped 1 base and J dropped 1; count of bases not matched to a gene: 0. Germline CDR1 and CDR2: SGHAT and FQNNGV. This CDR3 contains 16 residues. The CDR3 loop is CASSLGLAGGQETQYF. The CDR3 coding sequence is TGTGCCAGCAGCTTAGGACTAGCGGGGGGCCAAGAGACCCAGTACTTC.

This clone was seen a few times. The rearrangement uses TRBV4-3 and TRBJ2-6; tentatively, D is TRBD1 (6 bases). Per the germline V gene, CDR1 is LGHNA and CDR2 is YSLEER. CDR3 size: 18 residues. V lost 3 bases to trimming and J lost 3 bases, with 18 bases between them. The chain's CDR3 is CASSHYRDIGSGANVLTF. The CDR3 nucleotides read TGCGCCAGCAGCCACTACCGGGACATCGGTAGTGGGGCCAACGTCCTGACTTTC.

This chain connects TRBV2 to TRBJ2-3; 9 bases line up with TRBD1. The CDR3 contains 16 residues. J lost 2 bases, V lost 2 bases, and 5 bases had no gene match. Per germline, CDR1 SNHLY and CDR2 FYNNEI. The CDR3 here is CASSELGQGITDTQYF. In DNA form, the CDR3 reads TGTGCCAGCAGTGAACTGGGACAGGGTATCACAGATACGCAGTATTTT.

This chain joins TRBV7-2 and TRBJ2-2, with D maybe TRBD1 (6 bases). From germline, CDR1 is SGHTA and CDR2 FQGNSA. V was trimmed by 6 bases and J by 6 bases, leaving 17 bases between them. The CDR3 extends over 15 amino acids. The chain's CDR3 is CASSFQGPVAGELFF. CDR3 in DNA: TGTGCCAGCAGTTTCCAGGGGCCGGTGGCCGGGGAGCTGTTTTTT.

The V gene is TRBV6-1, the J gene TRBJ2-3; D not certain. The germline gives CDR1 MNHNS, CDR2 SASEGT. The germline V and J ends were trimmed by 4 bases and 5 bases, with 10 bases remaining between them. This CDR3 has 13 residues. The CDR3: CASSGGIGDTQYF. The CDR3 DNA is TGTGCCAGCAGTGGAGGAATTGGAGATACGCAGTATTTT.

This clone has just a few counts. The chain is built from TRBV25-1 and TRBJ2-1; the D gene is possibly TRBD1 (6 bases). The CDR3 runs to 12 residues. Germline-derived CDR1 and CDR2 are MGHDK and SYGVNS. V was shortened by 3 bases and J by 7 bases, with 7 bases between the two germline ends. The CDR3 nucleotides read TGTGCCAGCAGTGACAGGGGAAATGAGCAGTTCTTC. Amino acids: CASSDRGNEQFF.